This T cell receptor beta chain was recovered during a study of blood T cell repertoires in COVID-19 (dated by TCRdb to 2018 to 2020). Regarding the complete study: Collaborator samples came from the United States, Italy and Spain and covered acute and convalescent phases of COVID-19. The material from the prospective study consisted of cDNA or gDNA derived from T cells, B-cell-depleted T cells, or PBMCs. Sample metadata almost always included a de-identified subject ID, COVID-19 status, age in years and sex. Samples were obtained from the ongoing ImmuneRACE study (first 160 participants) and from some 1,300 subjects provided by 6 global collaborators. Where HLA class I and class II types were available, the types were taken from metadata supplied by the sample provider, not from assay-based typing. The dataset comprised deeply sampled blood TCRbeta repertoires from subjects exposed to, actively infected with, or recovered from COVID-19. A freely available public database, intended as a resource for researchers studying the immune response to SARS-CoV-2, is where the repertoires were released.

CDR1 and CDR2, per the germline V gene, are SNHLY and FYNNEI. Inclusive of the bounding cysteine and phenylalanine, the CDR3 is 15 residues long. Solely the CDR3 DNA is kept, with 45 bases framed from the first base. The germline V end is reduced by 1 base and the J end by 7 bases; junction bases left unmatched: 2. In the prospective study, participants were about 18 to 95 years old, resided in fewer than 25 geographic areas of the United States, and were enrolled through a virtual design. In the prospective study, participants were assigned to cohorts based on the clinical history participants reported in a screening survey and a study questionnaire. Recovered participants in ImmuneRACE Cohort 3 were defined by two consecutive negative NP/OP PCR tests, clearance by a healthcare professional, or resolution of symptoms. In the prospective study, mobile phlebotomists collected whole blood, serum and a nasopharyngeal or oropharyngeal swab from each participant. Prospective study participants could optionally give additional blood draws and questionnaires over a roughly 2-month period. Blood samples from the prospective study were shipped frozen or at room temperature prior to DNA extraction.

TCRbeta CDR3 regions were amplified from genomic DNA using the immunoSEQ Assay, a bias-controlled multiplex PCR. In the original analysis: The number of nucleated cells in each sample was estimated from the amplification of reference gene primers within the assay. To quantify the absolute abundance of each unique TCRbeta CDR3 rearrangement, sequence reads were collapsed and filtered. Productive Simpson clonality was computed per sample as the square root of Simpson's diversity index over productive rearrangements. TCRdb carries this immuneACCESS record with in-frame sequences only. Its versions omit some clonotypes, under half of them owing to an unresolved V gene in the studies checked, with the rest unexplained. V and J calls plus clone size are reproduced from that table; the DNA served to infer D and trimming. The sample data list 300,000 to 350,000 clones, and 75% to 90% of these were observed just once. The top ten clones comprise around 2.1% of the sample.

Study-wide findings and limitations: The amount of clinical and demographic metadata varied by source and participant and was provided uncurated.

In its sample, this clone was seen once. The clone's antigen remains unknown. Per-base qualities were not stored, and no clone one base away is much larger. The sequence joins TRBV2 to TRBJ1-6, and TRBD1 aligns with 9 junction nucleotides. Sequencing was carried out using PBMCs or T cells enriched from blood (not recorded which). This receptor was obtained from a man younger than 40 who had recovered from COVID-19. DNA sequence: TGTGCCAGCAGTGAAGACAGGGGGCAAAATTCACCCCTCCACTTT. The resulting protein is CASSEDRGQNSPLHF.